The rows below give T cell receptor beta chains drawn from one sample of a study of OX40 agonist ivuxolimab in advanced cancers. Produced via immunoSEQ multiplex PCR; TCRdb's table is partial and in-frame only. The table records fewer than 45,000 clones, around 80% of them present only once. Sequenced material: CD4+ or CD8+ T cells sorted from blood, taken in a trial of the OX40 agonist ivuxolimab. Receptors were obtained from an adult with an advanced solid tumor such as melanoma, head and neck, liver or kidney cancer. CDR3s include the opening cysteine and the closing phenylalanine or tryptophan. The order of the fields is D gene, clone size, CDR3 length, J gene, V gene, CDR3 protein, CDR3 DNA. D genes are given only for firm matches. Not every row has a clone size; where given, it reads once, few, many or a size class.

>-|-|13|TRBJ1-2|TRBV5-1
CASSFTENYGYTF
TGCGCCAGCAGCTTCACTGAGAACTATGGCTACACCTTC
>-|once|17|TRBJ2-4|TRBV19
CASSIGRGSVAKNIQYF
TGTGCCAGTAGTATAGGGCGAGGGTCTGTTGCCAAAAACATTCAGTACTTC
>-|-|14|TRBJ2-3|TRBV19
CASTPLGVPDTQYF
TGTGCCAGTACCCCCTTGGGGGTTCCAGATACGCAGTATTTT
>-|-|12|TRBJ1-1|TRBV9
CASSIRGPEAFF
TGTGCCAGCAGCATTAGGGGACCTGAAGCTTTCTTT
>-|-|11|TRBJ2-7|TRBV6-5
CASSYREEQYF
TGTGCCAGCAGTTACAGGGAAGAGCAGTACTTC
>-|-|10|TRBJ2-1|TRBV2
CASRHHEQFF
TGTGCCAGCCGCCACCATGAGCAGTTCTTC
>-|-|15|TRBJ1-1|TRBV11-2
CASSLGGDVHTEAFF
TGTGCCAGCAGCTTAGGGGGAGACGTACACACTGAAGCTTTCTTT
>TRBD1|once|15|TRBJ1-2|TRBV6-5
CASRPPTGGAEGYTF
TGTGCCAGCAGACCACCGACAGGGGGCGCAGAGGGCTACACCTTC
>TRBD1|few|14|TRBJ1-4|TRBV25-1
CASSGWTGSEKLFF
TGTGCCAGCAGTGGGTGGACAGGGAGTGAAAAACTGTTTTTT
>-|-|13|TRBJ1-5|TRBV6-5
CASSGHRDENPHF
TGTGCCAGCAGTGGACACCGGGACGAAAATCCCCATTTT
>-|-|12|TRBJ1-1|TRBV29-1
CSVERMNTEAFF
TGCAGCGTTGAGAGGATGAACACTGAAGCTTTCTTT
>TRBD1|-|13|TRBJ1-1|TRBV2
CASRSGGDPEAFF
TGTGCCAGCAGATCAGGGGGGGACCCAGAAGCTTTCTTT
>-|-|12|TRBJ1-2|TRBV10-2
CASSESIVGYTF
TGCGCCAGCAGTGAGTCAATAGTCGGCTACACCTTC
>-|-|13|TRBJ2-7|TRBV18
CASSPTVSYEQYF
TGTGCCAGCTCACCGACAGTCTCCTACGAGCAGTACTTC
>-|-|16|TRBJ1-3|TRBV9
CASSEGTPSSGDTIYF
TGTGCCAGCAGCGAAGGGACTCCGTCCTCTGGAGACACCATATATTTT
>-|many|16|TRBJ1-6|TRBV2
CASSDSLGARSSPLHF
TGTGCCAGCAGTGATTCCCTGGGGGCACGATCCTCACCCCTCCACTTT
>-|-|13|TRBJ2-5|TRBV7-2
CASSLRVQETQYF
TGTGCCAGCAGCTTACGGGTGCAAGAGACCCAGTACTTC
>TRBD1|-|17|TRBJ1-4|TRBV10-3
CAISESSGQATNEKLFF
TGTGCCATCAGTGAGTCATCGGGACAGGCAACTAATGAAAAACTGTTTTTT
>-|once|12|TRBJ1-1|TRBV7-2
CASSLARHEAFF
TGTGCCAGCAGCTTAGCGCGACATGAAGCTTTCTTT
>-|-|11|TRBJ1-1|TRBV20-1
CSASVDTEAFF
TGCAGTGCTTCGGTTGACACTGAAGCTTTCTTT
>-|-|13|TRBJ2-2|TRBV19
CASSIVDTGELFF
TGTGCCAGTAGTATAGTAGACACCGGGGAGCTGTTTTTT
>-|-|13|TRBJ1-1|TRBV10-2
CASSETGYTEAFF
TGCGCCAGCAGTGAGACGGGTTACACTGAAGCTTTCTTT
>-|medium-sized|14|TRBJ2-2|TRBV14
CASSLLAVGGELFF
TGTGCCAGCAGCCTCCTCGCGGTCGGCGGGGAGCTGTTTTTT
>-|-|14|TRBJ2-1|TRBV7-8
CASSSERGHNEQFF
TGTGCCAGCAGCTCCGAGAGAGGGCACAATGAGCAGTTCTTC
>-|-|14|TRBJ1-2|TRBV6-6
CASSYLLQGDGYTF
TGTGCCAGCAGTTACCTTCTGCAGGGTGATGGCTACACCTTC
>-|-|13|TRBJ2-3|TRBV5-1
CASSYTSTDTQYF
TGCGCCAGCAGCTACACTAGCACAGATACGCAGTATTTT